This T cell receptor (beta chain) was captured in a study of blood T cell repertoires in COVID-19. In the study overall: The study drew acute and convalescent COVID-19 samples from the United States, Italy and Spain. Nucleic acid was either cDNA or gDNA, and it came from T cells, B-cell-depleted T cells, or PBMCs.

The V end lost 6 bases, the J end lost 6 bases, and 20 bases lay between the germline ends. CDR1 and CDR2 from the germline V gene are SGHAT and FQDESV (reference sequence). The CDR3 contains 16 residues. Authors' processing steps: Estimation of nucleated cell counts relied on the amplification of reference gene primers. The assay was immunoSEQ multiplex PCR, and TCRdb's table has in-frame clones only and misses some. That table is the source of V, J and clone size, and D and trimming were worked out from the DNA. This sample yields tens of thousands of clones, of which 65% to 85% are seen a single time; 1.8% belongs to the top ten.

Source material: peripheral blood. The V gene is TRBV11-1, the J gene TRBJ1-4; tentatively, D is TRBD1 (6 bases). This clonotype was sampled from a woman aged 55-70 years with acute or convalescent COVID-19. The CDR3 sequence: CASRKSRGAFDEKLFF. The CDR3 DNA reads TGTGCCAGCAGGAAATCCAGGGGAGCTTTTGATGAAAAACTGTTTTTT.